The source of this TCR beta chain is a study of cytomegalovirus exposure and HLA in healthy donors. The PCR used 60 Vbeta and 13 Jbeta primers. Sequencing used immunoSEQ multiplex PCR; TCRdb keeps in-frame clones, though not all of them. The table includes around 150,000 clones, around two thirds detected once. This CDR3 spans 14 amino acids. CDR1 MNHNY and CDR2 SVGAGI come from the germline V gene (reference sequence). Germline trimming cut 5 bases from V and 6 bases from J; bases unmatched to any gene: 6. The sequence was collected from a man over 45 in good health and CMV-seronegative. Sequences were obtained from PBMCs. The chain is built from TRBV6-6 and TRBJ1-5; TRBD1 matches 8 bases. The CDR3 protein is CASSRGQGGQPQHF. In nucleotides, the CDR3 is TGTGCCAGCAGTCGCGGACAGGGCGGTCAGCCCCAGCATTTT.